This TCR beta chain came from a study of T-cell reconstitution after alpha-beta-depleted transplantation in children. Unique molecular identifiers were used to barcode this TCRbeta library. MiXCR was run by TCRdb on the PCR reads, yielding one entry per CDR3 protein. This table has about 610,000 distinct CDR3 sequences, under 12% appearing once. In its sample, this clonotype was seen a few times. The input for sequencing was PBMCs from the stem cell graft donor, taken from the stem cell graft. This TCR was sampled from a human donor who donated a stem cell graft to a child with acute myeloid leukemia.

The CDR3 reads CASSSTPLQVLSSYEQYF. CDR3 in DNA: TGCGCCAGCAGCTCGACGCCACTCCAGGTTTTGAGCTCCTACGAGCAGTACTTC. The V and J genes are TRBV5-1 and TRBJ2-7, with no clear D. Germline V lookup: CDR1 SGHRS, CDR2 YFSETQ. V was clipped by 3 bases and J by 0 bases, with 22 bases between them. The CDR3 sequence is 18 residues long.